Listed below are T cell receptor beta chains from one sample, sequenced in a study of OX40 agonist ivuxolimab in advanced cancers. This table comes from immunoSEQ multiplex PCR, and its TCRdb copy is limited to in-frame clones, with some not included. The table includes about 26,000 clones, around nine tenths detected once. Sequencing was performed on CD4+ or CD8+ T cells sorted from blood, taken in a trial of the OX40 agonist ivuxolimab. The source is an adult with an advanced solid tumor such as melanoma, head and neck, liver or kidney cancer. CDR3s include the opening cysteine and the closing phenylalanine or tryptophan. D genes are given only for firm matches. Expanded clones are given a class, and other clones once, few, many or no size at all.

abundance	v_gene	d_gene	j_gene	CDR3aa	CDR3nt
NA	TRBV10-3	NA	TRBJ2-1	CAISVLTGTTEQFF	TGTGCCATCAGTGTTTTAACAGGGACGACTGAGCAGTTCTTC
NA	TRBV11-2	NA	TRBJ2-7	CASSLDSPGGEQYF	TGTGCCAGCAGCTTAGACTCCCCGGGCGGAGAGCAGTACTTC
NA	TRBV7-9	NA	TRBJ1-3	CASSFGPSSGNTIYF	TGTGCCAGCAGCTTCGGACCGAGCTCTGGAAACACCATATATTTT
NA	TRBV11-2	NA	TRBJ1-2	CASSLTGVYGYTF	TGTGCCAGCAGCTTGACAGGCGTCTATGGCTACACCTTC
NA	TRBV9	NA	TRBJ2-6	CASSVEGANVLTF	TGTGCCAGCAGCGTTGAGGGGGCCAACGTCCTGACTTTC
NA	TRBV4-2	NA	TRBJ1-2	CASSFVGSGYGYTF	TGTGCCAGCAGCTTCGTCGGTAGTGGGTATGGCTACACCTTC
NA	TRBV4-1	TRBD2	TRBJ2-6	CASSPRLAGDFRTGANVLTF	TGCGCCAGCAGCCCCCGACTAGCGGGAGACTTCCGAACTGGGGCCAACGTCCTGACTTTC
NA	TRBV5-1	NA	TRBJ2-3	CASTGGAGALTDTQYF	TGCGCCAGCACCGGCGGGGCGGGGGCCCTCACAGATACGCAGTATTTT
once	TRBV11-2	NA	TRBJ1-1	CASSLVGNEAFF	TGTGCCAGCAGCTTAGTTGGCAATGAAGCTTTCTTT
NA	TRBV28	TRBD1	TRBJ2-7	CASSFGVGGTGRYEQYF	TGTGCCAGCAGTTTCGGCGTGGGGGGGACAGGGCGCTACGAGCAGTACTTC
NA	TRBV13	NA	TRBJ2-7	CASSLGGEGGPYEQYF	TGTGCCAGCAGCTTAGGGGGAGAGGGAGGCCCCTACGAGCAGTACTTC
NA	TRBV5-1	NA	TRBJ1-1	CASSGGLVTEAFF	TGCGCCAGCAGCGGGGGATTGGTCACTGAAGCTTTCTTT
NA	TRBV19	NA	TRBJ2-1	CASSIGTHEQFF	TGTGCCAGTAGTATAGGCACTCATGAGCAGTTCTTC
NA	TRBV27	TRBD2	TRBJ2-5	CASSPRTSGGPQETQYF	TGTGCCAGCAGTCCCAGGACTAGCGGGGGCCCTCAAGAGACCCAGTACTTC
NA	TRBV4-1	NA	TRBJ1-2	CASSPPGNWGYTF	TGCGCCAGCAGCCCACCTGGAAACTGGGGCTACACCTTC
NA	TRBV30	NA	TRBJ2-1	CAWSGDTQRWNEQFF	TGTGCCTGGAGTGGGGACACTCAAAGGTGGAATGAGCAGTTCTTC
NA	TRBV7-2	NA	TRBJ1-1	CASSLGAFF	TGTGCCAGCAGCTTAGGGGCTTTCTTT
NA	TRBV4-3	TRBD1	TRBJ2-3	CASSQGQGSDTQYF	TGCGCCAGCAGCCAGGGACAGGGATCAGATACGCAGTATTTT
NA	TRBV27	TRBD1	TRBJ2-2	CASSLYGGQGSTGELFF	TGTGCCAGCAGTTTATATGGGGGACAGGGGAGCACCGGGGAGCTGTTTTTT
NA	TRBV6-1	NA	TRBJ1-5	CASSGEQSNQPQHF	TGTGCCAGCAGTGGGGAACAGTCCAATCAGCCCCAGCATTTT
NA	TRBV7-9	TRBD2	TRBJ2-5	CASSPRLAGGSHQETQYF	TGTGCCAGCAGCCCTAGACTAGCGGGGGGCTCCCACCAAGAGACCCAGTACTTC
NA	TRBV4-3	TRBD1	TRBJ1-2	CASSQGDGTAYLYGYTF	TGCGCCAGCAGCCAGGGGGACGGGACAGCCTATTTGTATGGCTACACCTTC
NA	TRBV27	TRBD2	TRBJ2-1	CASSLGTSGREQFF	TGTGCCAGCAGTTTAGGGACTAGCGGGCGGGAGCAGTTCTTC
NA	TRBV5-1	NA	TRBJ2-1	CASSLGAGQNEQFF	TGCGCCAGCAGCTTGGGTGCAGGGCAGAATGAGCAGTTCTTC
NA	TRBV12-5	NA	TRBJ1-2	CASGLGSGGPDQIYTF	TGTGCTAGTGGTTTGGGATCCGGCGGACCGGATCAAATCTACACCTTC
NA	TRBV9	NA	TRBJ1-5	CASSLTMGSNQPQHF	TGTGCCAGCAGCCTAACGATGGGCAGCAATCAGCCCCAGCATTTT
NA	TRBV6-5	NA	TRBJ1-1	CASSYYWQNTEAFF	TGTGCCAGCAGTTACTACTGGCAGAACACTGAAGCTTTCTTT
NA	TRBV10-3	TRBD1	TRBJ2-4	CAISETGGPAKNIQYF	TGTGCCATCAGTGAGACAGGGGGCCCAGCCAAAAACATTCAGTACTTC
NA	TRBV27	TRBD2	TRBJ2-5	CASSFLAEETQYF	TGTGCCAGCAGTTTCCTAGCGGAAGAGACCCAGTACTTC
NA	TRBV28	TRBD1	TRBJ1-2	CASIPGGQVYGYTF	TGTGCCAGCATCCCAGGGGGACAGGTCTATGGCTACACCTTC
once	TRBV6-5	NA	TRBJ2-7	CASSSRVVRGEQYF	TGTGCCAGCAGTTCCCGGGTCGTAAGGGGGGAGCAGTACTTC
NA	TRBV4-1	NA	TRBJ1-1	CASSHEGNTEAFF	TGCGCCAGCAGCCATGAGGGGAACACTGAAGCTTTCTTT
NA	TRBV29-1	TRBD2	TRBJ2-7	CSVGRGDRGEQYF	TGCAGCGTTGGCCGGGGGGACCGGGGGGAGCAGTACTTC
NA	TRBV15	NA	TRBJ1-4	CATSREPGLEGTEKLFF	TGTGCCACCAGCAGGGAACCCGGTTTGGAGGGAACTGAAAAACTGTTTTTT
NA	TRBV9	NA	TRBJ2-7	CASSPYAGQQSSYEQYF	TGTGCCAGCAGCCCCTACGCCGGGCAACAGAGCTCCTACGAGCAGTACTTC
NA	TRBV7-3	NA	TRBJ1-1	CASSLTGAHTEAFF	TGTGCCAGCAGCTTAACGGGGGCCCACACTGAAGCTTTCTTT
NA	TRBV7-9	NA	TRBJ2-7	CASSLGQLEQYF	TGTGCCAGCAGCTTAGGCCAACTGGAGCAGTACTTC
large	TRBV5-6	NA	TRBJ2-3	CASSLALDTQYF	TGTGCCAGCAGCTTGGCACTAGATACGCAGTATTTT
NA	TRBV5-4	NA	TRBJ1-5	CASSESGAQPQHF	TGTGCCAGCAGCGAATCCGGAGCTCAGCCCCAGCATTTT
NA	TRBV5-8	NA	TRBJ2-7	CASSLEAEYEQYF	TGTGCCAGCAGCTTGGAGGCAGAGTACGAGCAGTACTTC
NA	TRBV27	NA	TRBJ2-7	CASSLSQRVYEQYF	TGTGCCAGCAGTTTGAGCCAAAGGGTCTACGAGCAGTACTTC
NA	TRBV19	NA	TRBJ2-1	CASSIGGGGWNEQFF	TGTGCCAGTAGTATAGGGGGAGGGGGCTGGAATGAGCAGTTCTTC
NA	TRBV7-9	NA	TRBJ2-7	CASSPRQPGNEQYF	TGTGCCAGCAGCCCCCGACAACCAGGGAACGAGCAGTACTTC
NA	TRBV2	NA	TRBJ1-5	CASSDLLARVNSNQPQHF	TGTGCCAGCAGTGACCTCCTGGCCAGGGTTAATAGCAATCAGCCCCAGCATTTT
NA	TRBV27	NA	TRBJ1-1	CASSPWGANTEAFF	TGTGCCAGCAGCCCCTGGGGGGCGAACACTGAAGCTTTCTTT
NA	TRBV19	TRBD2	TRBJ2-1	CASSWAGGPNEQFF	TGTGCCAGTAGTTGGGCGGGAGGGCCCAATGAGCAGTTCTTC
NA	TRBV27	NA	TRBJ2-7	CASAPVGSYEQYF	TGTGCCAGCGCCCCGGTGGGTTCCTACGAGCAGTACTTC
NA	TRBV9	TRBD2	TRBJ2-3	CASSERTSGGALDTQYF	TGTGCCAGCAGCGAAAGGACTAGCGGGGGGGCGTTAGATACGCAGTATTTT
NA	TRBV2	NA	TRBJ2-7	CASSARTVPSSYEQYF	TGTGCCAGCAGTGCTCGCACAGTACCTAGCTCCTACGAGCAGTACTTC
NA	TRBV30	NA	TRBJ1-5	CAWSLWGAQPQHF	TGTGCCTGGAGTCTCTGGGGGGCCCAGCCCCAGCATTTT
NA	TRBV9	TRBD1	TRBJ1-2	CASSPLVRGQGDYGYTF	TGTGCCAGCAGCCCTCTCGTTCGGGGACAGGGGGACTATGGCTACACCTTC
NA	TRBV6-6	TRBD2	TRBJ2-1	CASSYSDSGGFDEQFF	TGTGCCAGCAGTTACTCGGATAGCGGGGGGTTCGATGAGCAGTTCTTC